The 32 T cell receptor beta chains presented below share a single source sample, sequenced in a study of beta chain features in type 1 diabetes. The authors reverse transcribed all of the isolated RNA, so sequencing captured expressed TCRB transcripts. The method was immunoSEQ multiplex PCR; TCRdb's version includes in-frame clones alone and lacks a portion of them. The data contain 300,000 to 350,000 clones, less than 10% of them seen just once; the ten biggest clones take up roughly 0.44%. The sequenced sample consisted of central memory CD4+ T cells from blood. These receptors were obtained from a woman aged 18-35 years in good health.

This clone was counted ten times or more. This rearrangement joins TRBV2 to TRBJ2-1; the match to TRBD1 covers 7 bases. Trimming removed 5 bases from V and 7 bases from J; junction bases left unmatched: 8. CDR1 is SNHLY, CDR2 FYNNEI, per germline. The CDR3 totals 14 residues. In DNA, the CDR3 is TGTGCCAGCAGTACAGGGGCCTTCCTGAATGAGCAGTTCTTC. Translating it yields CASSTGAFLNEQFF.

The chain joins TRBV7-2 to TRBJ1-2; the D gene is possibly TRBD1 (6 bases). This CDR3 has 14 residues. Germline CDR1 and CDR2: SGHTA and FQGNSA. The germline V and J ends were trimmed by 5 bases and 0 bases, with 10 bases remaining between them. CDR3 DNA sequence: TGTGCCAGCAGCCTTTGGACAGCTAACTATGGCTACACCTTC. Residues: CASSLWTANYGYTF. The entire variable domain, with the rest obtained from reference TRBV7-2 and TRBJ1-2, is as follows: GAGVSQSPSNKVTEKGKDVELRCDPISGHTALYWYRQSLGQGLEFLIYFQGNSAPDKSGLPSDRFSAERTGGSVSTLTIQRTQQEDSAVYLCASSLWTANYGYTFGSGTRLTVV.

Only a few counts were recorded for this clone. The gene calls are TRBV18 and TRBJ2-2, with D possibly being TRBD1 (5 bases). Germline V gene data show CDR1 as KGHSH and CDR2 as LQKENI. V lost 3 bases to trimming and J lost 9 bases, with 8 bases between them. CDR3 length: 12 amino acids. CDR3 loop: CASSPSDRELFF. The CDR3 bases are TGTGCCAGCTCACCCTCGGACAGGGAGCTGTTTTTT.

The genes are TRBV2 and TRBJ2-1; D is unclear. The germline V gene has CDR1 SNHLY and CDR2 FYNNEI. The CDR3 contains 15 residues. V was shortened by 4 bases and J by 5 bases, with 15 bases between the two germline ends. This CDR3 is CASSVEMGRNNEQFF. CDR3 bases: TGTGCCAGCAGTGTAGAGATGGGCAGAAACAATGAGCAGTTCTTC.

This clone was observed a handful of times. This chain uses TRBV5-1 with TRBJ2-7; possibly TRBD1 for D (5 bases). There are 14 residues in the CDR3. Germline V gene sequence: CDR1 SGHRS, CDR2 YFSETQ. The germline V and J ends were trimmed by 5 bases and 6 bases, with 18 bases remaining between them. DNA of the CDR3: TGCGCCAGCAGACAAATTCCAACAGGTGGCGAGCAGTACTTC. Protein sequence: CASRQIPTGGEQYF.

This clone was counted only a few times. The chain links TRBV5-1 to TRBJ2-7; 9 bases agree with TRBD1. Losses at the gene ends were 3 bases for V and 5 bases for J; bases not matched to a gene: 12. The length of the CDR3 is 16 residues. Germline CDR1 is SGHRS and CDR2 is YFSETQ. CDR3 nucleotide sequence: TGCGCCAGCAGCTGGGGGACCGGGACAGGGATCGACGAGCAGTACTTC. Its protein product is CASSWGTGTGIDEQYF.

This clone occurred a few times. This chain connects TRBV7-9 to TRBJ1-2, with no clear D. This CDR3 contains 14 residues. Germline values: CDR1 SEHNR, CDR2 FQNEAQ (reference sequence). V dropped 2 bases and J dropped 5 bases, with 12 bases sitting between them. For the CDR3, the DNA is TGTGCCAGCAGCTTAACTGGGGAGGGATATGGCTACACCTTC. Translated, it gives CASSLTGEGYGYTF.

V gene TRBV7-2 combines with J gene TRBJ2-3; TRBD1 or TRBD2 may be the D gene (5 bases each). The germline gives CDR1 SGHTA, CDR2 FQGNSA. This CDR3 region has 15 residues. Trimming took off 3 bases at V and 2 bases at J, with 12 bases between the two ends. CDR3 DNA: TGTGCCAGCAGCTTGGCAGGGAGTCCCACAGATACGCAGTATTTT. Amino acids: CASSLAGSPTDTQYF.

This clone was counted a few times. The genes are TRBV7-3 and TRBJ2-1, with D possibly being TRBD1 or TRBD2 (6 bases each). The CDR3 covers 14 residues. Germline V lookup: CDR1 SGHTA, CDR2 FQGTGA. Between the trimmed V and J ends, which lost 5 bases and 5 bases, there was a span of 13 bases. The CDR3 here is CASSPGAGNNEQFF. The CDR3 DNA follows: TGTGCCAGCAGCCCAGGGGCGGGAAACAATGAGCAGTTCTTC.

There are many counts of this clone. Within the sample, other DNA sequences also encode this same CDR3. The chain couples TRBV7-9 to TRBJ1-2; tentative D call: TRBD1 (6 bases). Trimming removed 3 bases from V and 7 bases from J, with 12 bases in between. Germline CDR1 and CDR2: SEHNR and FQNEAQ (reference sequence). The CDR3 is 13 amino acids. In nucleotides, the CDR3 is TGTGCCAGCAGCTTGGATGGAGGGGGTGGCTACACCTTC. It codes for CASSLDGGGGYTF.

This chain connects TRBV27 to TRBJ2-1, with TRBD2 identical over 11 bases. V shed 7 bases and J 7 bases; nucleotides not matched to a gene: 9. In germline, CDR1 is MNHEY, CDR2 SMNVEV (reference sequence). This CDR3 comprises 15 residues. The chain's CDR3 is CASTDLAGGRNEQFF. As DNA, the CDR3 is TGTGCCAGCACCGATTTAGCGGGAGGGCGGAATGAGCAGTTCTTC.

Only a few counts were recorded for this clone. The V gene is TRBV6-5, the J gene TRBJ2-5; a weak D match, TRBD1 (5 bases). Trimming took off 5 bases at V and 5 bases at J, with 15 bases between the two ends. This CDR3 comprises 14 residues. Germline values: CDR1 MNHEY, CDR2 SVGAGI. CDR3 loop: CASSNQQVWETQYF. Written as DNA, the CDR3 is TGTGCCAGCAGTAATCAACAGGTCTGGGAGACCCAGTACTTC.

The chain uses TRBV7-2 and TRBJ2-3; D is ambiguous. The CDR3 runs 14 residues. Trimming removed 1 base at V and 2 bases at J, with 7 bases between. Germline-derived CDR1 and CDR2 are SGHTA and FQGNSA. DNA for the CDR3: TGTGCCAGCAGCTTAGGATCGATCACAGATACGCAGTATTTT. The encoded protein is CASSLGSITDTQYF.

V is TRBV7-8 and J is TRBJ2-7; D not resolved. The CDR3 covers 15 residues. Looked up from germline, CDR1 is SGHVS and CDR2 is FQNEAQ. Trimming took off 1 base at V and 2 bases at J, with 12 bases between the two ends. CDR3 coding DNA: TGTGCCAGCAGCTTAGGTAGGGTGGTGGCCTACGAGCAGTACTTC. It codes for CASSLGRVVAYEQYF.

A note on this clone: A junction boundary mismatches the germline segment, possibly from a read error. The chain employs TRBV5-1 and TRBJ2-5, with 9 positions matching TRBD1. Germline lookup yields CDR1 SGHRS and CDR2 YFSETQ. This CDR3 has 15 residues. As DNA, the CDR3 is TGCGCCAGCAGCCGAGGACAGGGGCCTGAAGACACCCAGTACTTC. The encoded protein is CASSRGQGPEDTQYF. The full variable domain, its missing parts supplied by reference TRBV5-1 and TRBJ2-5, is KAGVTQTPRYLIKTRGQQVTLSCSPISGHRSVSWYQQTPGQGLQFLFEYFSETQRNKGNFPGRFSGRQFSNSRSEMNVSTLELGDSALYLCASSRGQGPEDTQYFGPGTRLLVL.

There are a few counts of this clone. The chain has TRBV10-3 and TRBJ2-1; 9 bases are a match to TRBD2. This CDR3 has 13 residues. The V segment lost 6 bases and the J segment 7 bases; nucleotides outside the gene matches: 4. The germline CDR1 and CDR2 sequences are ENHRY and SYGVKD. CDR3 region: CAIRETSGNEQFF. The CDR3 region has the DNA TGTGCCATCAGGGAGACTAGCGGTAATGAGCAGTTCTTC.

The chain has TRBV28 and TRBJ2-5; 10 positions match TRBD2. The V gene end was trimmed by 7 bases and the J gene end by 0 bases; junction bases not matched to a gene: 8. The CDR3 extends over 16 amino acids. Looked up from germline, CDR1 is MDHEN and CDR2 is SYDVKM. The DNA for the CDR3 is TGTGCCAGCATAACTAGCGGGGCCACGTACCAAGAGACCCAGTACTTC. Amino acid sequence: CASITSGATYQETQYF.

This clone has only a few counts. In nucleotides, the CDR3 is TGTGCCATCAGTCAGGATAGCGGAGGGGAGACCCAGTACTTC. This encodes CAISQDSGGETQYF. The V and J genes are TRBV10-3 and TRBJ2-5; tentative D call: TRBD2 (6 bases). V dropped 5 bases and J dropped 5 bases, with 15 bases sitting between them. This CDR3 contains 14 residues. The germline gives CDR1 ENHRY, CDR2 SYGVKD.

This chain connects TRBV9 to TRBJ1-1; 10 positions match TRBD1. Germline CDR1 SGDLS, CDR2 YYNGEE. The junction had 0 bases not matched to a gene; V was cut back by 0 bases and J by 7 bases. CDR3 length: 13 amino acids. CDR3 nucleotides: TGTGCCAGCAGCGTAGGGGACAGGGGTGAAGCTTTCTTT. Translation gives CASSVGDRGEAFF.

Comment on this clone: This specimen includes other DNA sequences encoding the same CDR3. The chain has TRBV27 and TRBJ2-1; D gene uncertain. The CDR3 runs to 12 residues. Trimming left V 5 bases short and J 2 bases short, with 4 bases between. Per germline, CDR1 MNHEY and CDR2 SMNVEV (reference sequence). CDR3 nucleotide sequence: TGTGCCAGCAGTACCACCTACAATGAGCAGTTCTTC. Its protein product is CASSTTYNEQFF.

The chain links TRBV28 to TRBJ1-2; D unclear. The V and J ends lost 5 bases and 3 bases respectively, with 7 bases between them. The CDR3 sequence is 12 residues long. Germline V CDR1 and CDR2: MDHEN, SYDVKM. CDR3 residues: CASSENHYGYTF. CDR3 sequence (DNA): TGTGCCAGCAGTGAGAACCACTATGGCTACACCTTC.

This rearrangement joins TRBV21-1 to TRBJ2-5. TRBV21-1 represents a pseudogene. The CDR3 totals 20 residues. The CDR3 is CASSKVVENSTGRNEETQYF. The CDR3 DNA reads TGTGCCAGCAGCAAAGTCGTAGAAAACTCAACGGGACGCAATGAAGAGACCCAGTACTTC.

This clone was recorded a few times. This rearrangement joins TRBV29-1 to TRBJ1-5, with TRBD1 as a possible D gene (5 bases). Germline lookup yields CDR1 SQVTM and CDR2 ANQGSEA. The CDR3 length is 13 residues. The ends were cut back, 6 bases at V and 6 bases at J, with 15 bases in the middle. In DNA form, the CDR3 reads TGCAGCGTCGCCCCAGCAGGGCGTCAGCCCCAGCATTTT. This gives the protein CSVAPAGRQPQHF.

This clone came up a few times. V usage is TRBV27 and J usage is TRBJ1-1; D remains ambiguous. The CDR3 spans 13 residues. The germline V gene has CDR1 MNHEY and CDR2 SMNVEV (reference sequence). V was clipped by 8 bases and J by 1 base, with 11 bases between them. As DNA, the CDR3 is TGTGCCAGCCGCAGATGGGGGAACACTGAAGCTTTCTTT. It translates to CASRRWGNTEAFF.

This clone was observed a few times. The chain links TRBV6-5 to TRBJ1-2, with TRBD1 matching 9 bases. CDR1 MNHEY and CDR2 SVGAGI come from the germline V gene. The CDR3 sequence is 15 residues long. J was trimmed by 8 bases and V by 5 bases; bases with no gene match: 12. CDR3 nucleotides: TGTGCCAGCAGTAACCTGGGACAGGGTCCTGGAGGCTACACCTTC. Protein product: CASSNLGQGPGGYTF.

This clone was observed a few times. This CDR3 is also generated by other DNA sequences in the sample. In DNA form, the CDR3 reads TGTGCCAGCAGTTATGGCAGGGGACAGCCCCAGCATTTT. Residues: CASSYGRGQPQHF. The V call is TRBV6-5, the J call TRBJ1-5; a weak D match, TRBD1 (6 bases). V was shortened by 3 bases and J by 7 bases, with 10 bases between the two germline ends. The CDR3 is 13 amino acids. Germline CDR1 reads MNHEY; CDR2 reads SVGAGI.

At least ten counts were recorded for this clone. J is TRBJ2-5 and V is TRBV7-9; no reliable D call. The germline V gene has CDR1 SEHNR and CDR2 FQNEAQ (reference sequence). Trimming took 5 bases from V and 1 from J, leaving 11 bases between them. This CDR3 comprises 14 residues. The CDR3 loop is CASSEPNFQETQYF. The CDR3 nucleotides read TGTGCCAGCAGCGAGCCCAACTTCCAAGAGACCCAGTACTTC.

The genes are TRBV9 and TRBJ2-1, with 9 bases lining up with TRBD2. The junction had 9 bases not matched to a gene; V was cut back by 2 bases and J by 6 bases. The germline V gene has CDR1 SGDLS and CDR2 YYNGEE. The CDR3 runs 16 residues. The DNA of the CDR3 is TGTGCCAGCAGCGTGGCTCGGGGCGGGAGGGTCAATGAGCAGTTCTTC. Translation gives CASSVARGGRVNEQFF.

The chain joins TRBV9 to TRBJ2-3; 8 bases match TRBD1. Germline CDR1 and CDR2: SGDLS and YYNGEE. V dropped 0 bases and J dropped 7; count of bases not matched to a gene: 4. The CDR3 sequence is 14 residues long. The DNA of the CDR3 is TGTGCCAGCAGCGTAGGACAGGGGCTGTATACGCAGTATTTT. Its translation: CASSVGQGLYTQYF.

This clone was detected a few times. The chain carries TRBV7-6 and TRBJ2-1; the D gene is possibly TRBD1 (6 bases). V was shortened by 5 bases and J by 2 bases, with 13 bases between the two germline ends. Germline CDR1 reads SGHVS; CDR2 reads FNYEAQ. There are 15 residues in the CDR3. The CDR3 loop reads CASSPRDKPYNEQFF. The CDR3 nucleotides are TGTGCCAGCAGCCCACGGGACAAACCCTACAATGAGCAGTTCTTC.

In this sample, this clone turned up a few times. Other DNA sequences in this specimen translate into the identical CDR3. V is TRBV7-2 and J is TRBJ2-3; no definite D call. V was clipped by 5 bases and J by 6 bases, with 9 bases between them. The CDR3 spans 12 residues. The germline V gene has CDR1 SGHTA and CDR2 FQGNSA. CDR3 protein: CASSPTRDTQYF. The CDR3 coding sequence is TGTGCCAGCAGCCCCACAAGGGATACGCAGTATTTT.

The CDR3 DNA sequence: TGTGCCAGCAGCCAAGCCTGGCTAGACTCCTACAATGAGCAGTTCTTC. It specifies CASSQAWLDSYNEQFF. The J gene is TRBJ2-1, the V gene TRBV4-2, with D unresolved. Trimming took 1 base from V and 0 from J, leaving 10 bases between them. The CDR3 contains 16 residues. In germline, CDR1 is LGHNA, CDR2 YNFKEQ.